There are many counts of the clone carrying this T cell receptor (beta chain). The target antigen is unknown. The CDR3 is made up of 13 amino acids. Between the trimmed V and J ends, which lost 5 bases and 3 bases, there was a span of 7 bases. Germline-derived CDR1 and CDR2 are SGHAT and FQNNGV. TCR cDNA, made by 5'RACE template switching, carried an added universal primer site and UMIs. TCRdb fed the 5' RACE reads into MiXCR, producing one record per CDR3 protein. This sample has 300,000 to 400,000 distinct CDR3 sequences, with 3% to 4.5% found just once. The sample comes from a study of T cells after yellow fever vaccination. On the study more broadly: Low-cell-number fractions were prepared with SMART-Seq v4 Ultra Low Input. Study-level points and caveats: On re-exposure, the response was weaker but peaked faster, at day 5 versus 15. There was a small share of clonotypes that showed up in both the CD4 and CD8 compartments.

V and J are TRBV11-2 and TRBJ2-2; D not certain. This clonotype originated in a man between 18 and 29 years old who received the YFV17D yellow fever vaccine. Sequencing was performed on PBMCs, taken 5 days after the yellow fever booster vaccination. The CDR3 region is CASSGLYTGELFF. As DNA, the CDR3 is TGTGCCAGCAGCGGTTTGTACACCGGGGAGCTGTTTTTT.